One sample yielded the 8 T cell receptor beta chains listed below, sequenced in a study of blood T cells in healthy people across ages. A J-beta primer mix and a sample-barcoded 5' primer were used in a second PCR of roughly 6 to 12 cycles. TCRdb reprocessed the 5' RACE reads via MiXCR and lists one record per CDR3 protein. The sample records fewer than 750,000 distinct CDR3 sequences, more than 45% being singletons. The sample taken for sequencing was blood. The origin of the receptors is an elderly man in good health.

The CDR3 DNA reads as TGCGCCAGCAGCCCGGACTGGAACGAGCAGTACTTC. This translates into CASSPDWNEQYF. The genes are TRBV5-1 and TRBJ2-5; D possibly corresponds to TRBD2 (5 bases). Gene TRBJ2-7 matches the end of the DNA better, so the J call may be wrong. The germline gives CDR1 SGHRS, CDR2 YFSETQ. The CDR3 has 12 amino acids.

This clonotype was detected only a few times. The rearrangement links TRBV7-2 to TRBJ1-2; D gene ambiguous. The CDR3 totals 13 residues. Germline V lookup: CDR1 SGHTA, CDR2 FQGNSA. V was shortened by 7 bases and J by 3 bases, with 12 bases between the two germline ends. The CDR3 spells CASNPIGHYGYTF. The CDR3 region has the DNA TGTGCCAGCAACCCAATCGGACACTATGGCTACACCTTC. The full variable domain, with the rest looked up from reference TRBV7-2 and TRBJ1-2, is GAGVSQSPSNKVTEKGKDVELRCDPISGHTALYWYRQSLGQGLEFLIYFQGNSAPDKSGLPSDRFSAERTGGSVSTLTIQRTQQEDSAVYLCASNPIGHYGYTFGSGTRLTVV.

This chain uses TRBV7-2 with TRBJ2-3, with 11 nucleotides matching TRBD2. Germline loops: CDR1 SGHTA, CDR2 FQGNSA. V gave up 2 bases and J gave up 1 base; unmatched junction bases: 8. This CDR3 comprises 18 residues. The CDR3, as DNA: TGTGCCAGCAGCTTAAACCCCCTAGCGGGGGGCGGCACAGATACGCAGTATTTT. It specifies CASSLNPLAGGGTDTQYF.

V is TRBV20-1 and J is TRBJ2-7; 8 bases agree with TRBD1. The length of the CDR3 is 14 residues. CDR1 and CDR2 (germline): DFQATT, SNEGSKA (reference sequence). V shed 5 bases, J shed 0 bases, and the junction held 6 bases outside the gene matches. The CDR3 nucleotides are TGCAGTGCTTTAGACAGGGGTAGCTCCTACGAGCAGTACTTC. It specifies CSALDRGSSYEQYF.

Only one count was recorded for this clonotype. Mismatch with germline at one junction end may stem from a read error. The chain joins TRBV25-1 to TRBJ1-4, with D hard to call. This CDR3 is built from 11 residues. Germline CDR1 is MGHDK and CDR2 is SYGVNS. DNA for the CDR3: TGTGCCGGCAGTGGGAAAGAAAAACTGTTTTTT. This gives the protein CAGSGKEKLFF.

Comment on this clonotype: A much larger clonotype is one base distant, so this may be a read error. This chain connects TRBV29-1 to TRBJ2-1; unclear D gene. There are 10 residues in the CDR3. CDR1 is SQVTM, CDR2 ANQGSEA, per germline. Trimming took 8 bases from V and 8 from J, leaving 10 bases between them. The CDR3 here is CSTRTDEQFF. CDR3 DNA: TGCAGCACCCGAACGGATGAGCAGTTCTTC.

The chain is built from TRBV20-1 and TRBJ1-6, with a weak D call TRBD1 (6 bases). CDR3 length equals 16 residues. Germline V gene data show CDR1 as DFQATT and CDR2 as SNEGSKA (reference sequence). V was cut by 0 bases and J by 3 bases, with 12 bases left in between. The CDR3 DNA reads as TGCAGTGCTAGAGATCCCGCCAGGGGCTATAATTCACCCCTCCACTTT. Amino acids: CSARDPARGYNSPLHF.

This clonotype was found many times. The V and J genes are TRBV6-5 and TRBJ2-1; TRBD1 matches 8 bases. After removal of 6 bases from V and 5 bases from J, the junction contained 15 bases not matched to a gene. The CDR3 is 17 residues long. Germline lookup yields CDR1 MNHEY and CDR2 SVGAGI. This CDR3 reads CASRSTGVYGDHNEQFF. The CDR3 DNA follows: TGTGCCAGCAGGTCGACAGGGGTATATGGTGACCACAATGAGCAGTTCTTC.